These 21 T cell receptor beta chains originate from one sample sequenced in a study of CD8 T cells in ankylosing spondylitis. In TCRdb, the 5' RACE reads were re-called with MiXCR into one record per CDR3 protein. The sample includes some 140,000 distinct CDR3 sequences, about 8% of them seen just once. Sequences were obtained from synovial fluid, either unsorted or a sorted T cell fraction (not recorded which). Receptors were obtained from a male donor with ankylosing spondylitis.

The CDR3 reads CSARGSRGTTYTQYF. CDR3 DNA sequence: TGCAGTGCTAGGGGGTCCAGGGGAACCACTTATACGCAGTATTTT. The genes are TRBV20-1 and TRBJ2-3; maybe TRBD1 (6 bases). The ends were cut back, 3 bases at V and 7 bases at J, with 20 bases in the middle. This CDR3 is built from 15 residues. The germline V gene encodes CDR1 DFQATT and CDR2 SNEGSKA (reference sequence).

The sample holds a few counts of this clonotype. The gene calls are TRBV7-9 and TRBJ2-7; D is ambiguous. V was pared by 5 bases and J by 4 bases, with 6 bases between. The CDR3 is 11 residues long. Germline CDR1 is SEHNR and CDR2 is FQNEAQ (reference sequence). In DNA form, the CDR3 reads TGTGCCAGCAGCGTATTATACGAGCAGTACTTC. It encodes CASSVLYEQYF.

This clonotype was picked up many times. V gene TRBV7-3 combines with J gene TRBJ2-5; the D gene is possibly TRBD2 (6 bases). This CDR3 has 15 amino acids. V was pared by 5 bases and J by 4 bases, with 17 bases between. Germline V gene lookup returns CDR1 SGHTA and CDR2 FQGTGA. The CDR3 spells CASSQTGTPSETQYF. DNA of the CDR3: TGTGCCAGCAGCCAAACCGGGACTCCCTCAGAGACCCAGTACTTC.

A word on this clonotype: One base away lies a much larger clone, so this may be a sequencing read error. The chain uses TRBV20-1 and TRBJ2-7, with 7 bases fitting TRBD1. CDR1 and CDR2 (germline): DFQATT, SNEGSKA (reference sequence). The CDR3 extends over 13 amino acids. CDR3 in amino acids: CSARRQGTYEQNF. CDR3 nucleotides: TGCAGTGCTAGAAGACAGGGTACCTACGAGCAGAACTTC.

This clonotype appeared many times. The rearrangement links TRBV9 to TRBJ2-3; TRBD2 agrees at 9 bases. J lost 3 bases, V lost 0 bases, and 8 bases had no gene match. The CDR3 consists of 17 residues. CDR1 and CDR2 from the germline V gene are SGDLS and YYNGEE. The CDR3 loop reads CASSVEAGGVGTDTQYF. The CDR3 DNA follows: TGTGCCAGCAGCGTAGAAGCGGGGGGAGTTGGAACAGATACGCAGTATTTT. Full variable domain (rest looked up from reference TRBV9 and TRBJ2-3): DSGVTQTPKHLITATGQRVTLRCSPRSGDLSVYWYQQSLDQGLQFLIQYYNGEERAKGNILERFSAQQFPDLHSELNLSSLELGDSALYFCASSVEAGGVGTDTQYFGPGTRLTVL.

The CDR3 DNA is TGCAGTGCTAGGAACCCTGGTGGGTCCAATGAAAAACTGTTTTTT. Amino acids: CSARNPGGSNEKLFF. This chain joins TRBV20-1 and TRBJ1-4; D call uncertain. The V gene lost 3 bases and the J gene lost 5 bases, with 16 bases spanning the gap. This CDR3 comprises 15 residues. The germline V gene encodes CDR1 DFQATT and CDR2 SNEGSKA (reference sequence).

This clonotype was found many times. The rearrangement links TRBV28 to TRBJ2-3, with 12 bases matching TRBD2. This CDR3 region has 16 residues. V shed 6 bases and J 0 bases; nucleotides not matched to a gene: 4. Germline V CDR1 and CDR2: MDHEN, SYDVKM. DNA for the CDR3: TGTGCCAGCAGGGGACTAGCGGGCCTTAGCACAGATACGCAGTATTTT. Its translation: CASRGLAGLSTDTQYF.

At least ten counts were recorded for this clonotype. The rearrangement uses TRBV7-2 and TRBJ1-1; D not resolved. The CDR3 sequence is 14 residues long. In germline, CDR1 is SGHTA, CDR2 FQGNSA. V shed 5 bases and J shed 3 bases, with 13 bases lying between them. The CDR3 loop is CASSLNRGDTEAFF. The CDR3 DNA reads TGTGCCAGCAGCCTGAACCGGGGAGACACTGAAGCTTTCTTT.

This clonotype came up many times. The CDR3 reads CASSGTRASYNEQFF. The CDR3 bases are TGTGCCAGCAGCGGAACTAGGGCAAGCTACAATGAGCAGTTCTTC. The chain joins TRBV7-2 to TRBJ2-1; TRBD2 is a possible D gene (5 bases). Trimming pared 5 bases from V and 3 bases from J, leaving 14 bases between. This CDR3 is built from 15 residues. The germline gives CDR1 SGHTA, CDR2 FQGNSA.

This clonotype turned up a few times. V and J are TRBV30 and TRBJ2-4; the D is unclear. CDR1 GTSNPN and CDR2 SVGIG come from the germline V gene (reference sequence). V was shortened by 0 bases and J by 8 bases, with 11 bases between the two germline ends. The length of the CDR3 is 13 residues. CDR3 protein: CAWSVNFGDIQYF. Here the CDR3 DNA reads TGTGCCTGGAGTGTAAATTTTGGGGACATTCAGTACTTC.

This clonotype has only a few counts. The chain employs TRBV5-1 and TRBJ1-2; D gene uncertain. V lost 1 base, J lost 2 bases, and 12 bases lay in between. The CDR3 is made up of 15 amino acids. Germline-derived CDR1 and CDR2 are SGHRS and YFSETQ. The DNA for the CDR3 is TGCGCCAGCAGCTTGATCTCTGCGCCCAACTATGGCTACACCTTC. Its protein product is CASSLISAPNYGYTF.

This clonotype was counted at least ten times. CDR3 in DNA: TGCAGTGCTGGGGGCGGACGCAATCAGCCCCAGCATTTT. It is translated as CSAGGGRNQPQHF. The rearrangement uses TRBV20-1 and TRBJ1-5, with D perhaps TRBD1 (6 bases). Per germline, CDR1 DFQATT and CDR2 SNEGSKA (reference sequence). CDR3 length equals 13 residues. V was shortened by 5 bases and J by 2 bases, with 10 bases between the two germline ends.

This clonotype was seen repeatedly, ten times or more. The V call is TRBV27, the J call TRBJ2-7; no firm D call. This CDR3 comprises 14 residues. V dropped 6 bases and J dropped 6 bases, with 18 bases sitting between them. Germline-derived CDR1 and CDR2 are MNHEY and SMNVEV (reference sequence). CDR3 region: CASSFDTHLVEQYF. In nucleotides, the CDR3 is TGTGCCAGCAGCTTTGACACCCACCTTGTCGAGCAGTACTTC.

The V call is TRBV11-2, the J call TRBJ2-5; the match to TRBD1 covers 9 bases. Germline lookup yields CDR1 SGHAT and CDR2 FQNNGV. J gave up 2 bases and V 6 bases, and 7 bases lay outside the gene matches. This CDR3 has 15 amino acids. The CDR3 reads CASSPDRGLQETQYF. In DNA form, the CDR3 reads TGTGCCAGCAGTCCGGACAGGGGCTTACAAGAGACCCAGTACTTC. Combining the CDR3 with reference TRBV11-2 and TRBJ2-5 gives the whole variable domain EAGVAQSPRYKIIEKRQSVAFWCNPISGHATLYWYQQILGQGPKLLIQFQNNGVVDDSQLPKDRFSAERLKGVDSTLKIQPAKLEDSAVYLCASSPDRGLQETQYFGPGTRLLVL.

Of note for this clonotype: This may stem from a read error, because a much larger clone lies one nucleotide away. The rearrangement uses TRBV4-3 and TRBJ1-1; no clear D. Looked up from germline, CDR1 is LGHNA and CDR2 is YSLEER. The length of the CDR3 is 12 residues. CDR3 sequence: CGSSHWNTEAFF. The CDR3 DNA is TGCGGCAGCAGCCACTGGAACACTGAAGCTTTCTTT.

This clonotype has ten or more counts. The genes are TRBV7-2 and TRBJ2-2; D perhaps matches TRBD2 (6 bases). This CDR3 is built from 16 residues. Trimming left V 5 bases short and J 5 bases short, with 18 bases between. From germline, CDR1 is SGHTA and CDR2 FQGNSA. In nucleotides, the CDR3 is TGTGCCAGCAGCCCTGGGCGGGGTTTAAAGACCGGGGAGCTGTTTTTT. This encodes CASSPGRGLKTGELFF.

This chain connects TRBV15 to TRBJ1-5, with a tentative D call TRBD1 (6 bases). V dropped 9 bases and J dropped 5 bases, with 17 bases sitting between them. This CDR3 contains 14 residues. Per the germline V gene, CDR1 is LNHNV and CDR2 is YYDKDF (reference sequence). The CDR3 sequence is CATSSTGPYQPQHF. For the CDR3, the DNA is TGTGCCACTTCATCAACAGGGCCTTATCAGCCCCAGCATTTT.

This clonotype has ten or more counts. The CDR3 DNA reads TGCAGTGCTCTCCGGTGGGACGAGCAGTACTTC. Amino acid sequence: CSALRWDEQYF. This chain uses TRBV20-1 with TRBJ2-7; D not certain. Germline CDR1 is DFQATT and CDR2 is SNEGSKA (reference sequence). The CDR3 consists of 11 residues. V lost 5 bases to trimming and J lost 5 bases, with 10 bases between them.

This clonotype was recorded a few times. J is TRBJ2-5 and V is TRBV6-1; TRBD1 agrees at 7 bases. CDR1 is MNHNS and CDR2 is SASEGT in the germline V gene. The CDR3 totals 15 residues. Trimming at V came to 5 bases and at J to 5 bases, leaving 11 bases not matched to a gene. The CDR3 protein is CASSPTGPFGETQYF. DNA for the CDR3: TGTGCCAGCAGTCCGACAGGGCCGTTTGGGGAGACCCAGTACTTC.

There are many counts of this clonotype. V is TRBV7-2 and J is TRBJ1-2; D is uncertain. Germline CDR1 and CDR2: SGHTA and FQGNSA. The V and J ends lost 1 base and 6 bases respectively, with 6 bases between them. The CDR3 loop spans 12 amino acids. The CDR3 DNA reads TGTGCCAGCAGCTTAGACGTCAATGGCTACACCTTC. This codes for CASSLDVNGYTF. The full variable domain, completed using reference TRBV7-2 and TRBJ1-2, is GAGVSQSPSNKVTEKGKDVELRCDPISGHTALYWYRQSLGQGLEFLIYFQGNSAPDKSGLPSDRFSAERTGGSVSTLTIQRTQQEDSAVYLCASSLDVNGYTFGSGTRLTVV.

This clonotype was counted at least ten times. The chain couples TRBV11-2 to TRBJ1-4, with 8 bases fitting TRBD1. The CDR3 runs to 18 residues. V lost 5 bases to trimming and J lost 0 bases; unmatched junction nucleotides: 11. Germline values: CDR1 SGHAT, CDR2 FQNNGV. Written as DNA, the CDR3 is TGTGCCAGCAGCAGCCCGGCAGGGGGCTCGACAACTAATGAAAAACTGTTTTTT. This gives the protein CASSSPAGGSTTNEKLFF. The complete variable domain, with remaining parts taken from reference TRBV11-2 and TRBJ1-4, reads EAGVAQSPRYKIIEKRQSVAFWCNPISGHATLYWYQQILGQGPKLLIQFQNNGVVDDSQLPKDRFSAERLKGVDSTLKIQPAKLEDSAVYLCASSSPAGGSTTNEKLFFGSGTQLSVL.